The source of this T cell receptor beta chain is a study of CD8+ T cells in alopecia areata. The overall study: Tofacitinib was taken orally by treated patients, and the dose was 5 to 10 mg twice daily.

Trimming took 3 bases from V and 0 from J; bases not matched to a gene: 1. CDR3 length equals 15 residues. CDR1 is SGHVS, CDR2 FNYEAQ, per germline. It was cDNA, reverse transcribed from extracted RNA, that served as the sequencing template. The method was immunoSEQ multiplex PCR; TCRdb's version includes in-frame clones alone and lacks a portion of them. The sample shows 90,000 to 130,000 clones, around 53% of them seen only once. Specified treatment: oral pan-JAK inhibitor, 5-10 mg twice daily. Study results and caveats: Affected lesional scalp, above all in alopecia totalis/universalis, was more clonal than normal scalp. Numerous clones, expanded in lesions, remained in scalp and blood during tofacitinib.

Note on this clone: Antigen unknown.

The sample was CD8+ T cells sorted from blood, taken at week 24, from a patient treated with tofacitinib. This sequence joins TRBV7-6 and TRBJ2-3, with 9 nucleotides matching TRBD2. This TCR was sampled from a human donor with alopecia areata. CDR3 nucleotides: TGTGCCAGCAGCTTCCTAGCGGGGAGCACAGATACGCAGTATTTT. Encoded protein: CASSFLAGSTDTQYF.